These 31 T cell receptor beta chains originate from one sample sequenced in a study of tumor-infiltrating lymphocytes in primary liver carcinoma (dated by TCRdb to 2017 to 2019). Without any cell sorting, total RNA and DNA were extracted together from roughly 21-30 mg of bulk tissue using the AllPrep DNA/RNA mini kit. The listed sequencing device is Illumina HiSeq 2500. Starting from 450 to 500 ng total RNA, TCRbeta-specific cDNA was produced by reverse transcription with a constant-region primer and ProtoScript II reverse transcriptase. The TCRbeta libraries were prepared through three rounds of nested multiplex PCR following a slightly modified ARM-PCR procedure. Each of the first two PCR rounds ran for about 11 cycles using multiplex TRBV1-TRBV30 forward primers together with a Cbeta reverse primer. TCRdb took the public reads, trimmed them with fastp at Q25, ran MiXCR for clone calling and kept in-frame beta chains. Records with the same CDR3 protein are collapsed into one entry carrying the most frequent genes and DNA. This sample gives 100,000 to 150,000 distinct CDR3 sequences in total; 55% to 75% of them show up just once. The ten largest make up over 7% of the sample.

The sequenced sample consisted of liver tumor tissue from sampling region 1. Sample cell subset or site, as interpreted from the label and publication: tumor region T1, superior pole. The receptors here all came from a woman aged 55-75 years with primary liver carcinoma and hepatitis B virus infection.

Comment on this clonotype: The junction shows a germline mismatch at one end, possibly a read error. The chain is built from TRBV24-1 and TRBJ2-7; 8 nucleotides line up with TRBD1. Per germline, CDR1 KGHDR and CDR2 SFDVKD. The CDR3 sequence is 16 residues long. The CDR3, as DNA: TGTGCCACCAGTGACACTGGACAGGGAAGCTCATACGAGCATTACTTC. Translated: CATSDTGQGSSYEHYF.

CDR3 in amino acids: CASSISQGLGEAFF. The DNA for the CDR3 is TGTGCCAGCAGCATCTCTCAGGGGTTGGGTGAAGCTTTCTTT. The chain couples TRBV7-3 to TRBJ1-1; perhaps TRBD1 as D (6 bases). The germline gives CDR1 SGHTA, CDR2 FQGTGA. The CDR3 covers 14 residues. V dropped 5 bases and J dropped 7 bases, with 17 bases sitting between them.

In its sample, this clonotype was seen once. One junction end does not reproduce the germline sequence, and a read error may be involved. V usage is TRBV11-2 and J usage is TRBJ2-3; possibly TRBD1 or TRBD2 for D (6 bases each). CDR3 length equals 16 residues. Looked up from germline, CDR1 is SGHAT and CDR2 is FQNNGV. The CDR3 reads CAISLGGGSSSDTQYF. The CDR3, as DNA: TGTGCCATCAGCTTAGGGGGAGGAAGTTCCTCAGATACTCAGTATTTT.

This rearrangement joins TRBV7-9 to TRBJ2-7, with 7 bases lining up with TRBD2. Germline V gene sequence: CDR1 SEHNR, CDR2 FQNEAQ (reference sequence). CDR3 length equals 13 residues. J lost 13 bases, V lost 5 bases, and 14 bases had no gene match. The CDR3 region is CASSGTTLGSHYF. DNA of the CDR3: TGTGCCAGCAGCGGGACTACCTTGGGGTCGCACTACTTC. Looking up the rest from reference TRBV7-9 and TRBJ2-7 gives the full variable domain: DTGVSQNPRHKITKRGQNVTFRCDPISEHNRLYWYRQTLGQGPEFLTYFQNEAQLEKSRLLSDRFSAERPKGSFSTLEIQRTEQGDSAMYLCASSGTTLGSHYFGPGTRLTVT.

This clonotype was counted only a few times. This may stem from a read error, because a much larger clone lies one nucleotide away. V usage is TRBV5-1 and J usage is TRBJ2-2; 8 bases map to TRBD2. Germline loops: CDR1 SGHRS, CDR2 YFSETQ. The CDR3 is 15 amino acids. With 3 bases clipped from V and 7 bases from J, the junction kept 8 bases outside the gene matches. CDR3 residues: CASSSQAGVVGELFF. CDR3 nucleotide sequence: TGCGCCAGCAGCTCCCAAGCGGGAGTGGTCGGGGAGCTGTTTTTT.

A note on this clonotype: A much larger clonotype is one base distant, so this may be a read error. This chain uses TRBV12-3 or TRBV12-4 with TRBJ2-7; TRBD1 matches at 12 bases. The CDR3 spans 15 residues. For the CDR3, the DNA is TGTGCCAGCAGTTTAGCGGGACAGGGGGCGTCCGAGCGGTACTTC. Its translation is CASSLAGQGASERYF.

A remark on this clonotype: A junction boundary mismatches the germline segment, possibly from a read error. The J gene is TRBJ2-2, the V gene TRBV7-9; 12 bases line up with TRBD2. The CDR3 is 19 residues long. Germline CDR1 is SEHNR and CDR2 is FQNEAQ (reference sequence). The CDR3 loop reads CASSSTKGLAGKNTGELFF. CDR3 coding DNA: TGCGCCAGCAGCTCGACTAAAGGACTAGCGGGAAAGAACACCGGGGAGCTGTTTTTT. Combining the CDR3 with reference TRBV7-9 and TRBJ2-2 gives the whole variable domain DTGVSQNPRHKITKRGQNVTFRCDPISEHNRLYWYRQTLGQGPEFLTYFQNEAQLEKSRLLSDRFSAERPKGSFSTLEIQRTEQGDSAMYLCASSSTKGLAGKNTGELFFGEGSRLTVL.

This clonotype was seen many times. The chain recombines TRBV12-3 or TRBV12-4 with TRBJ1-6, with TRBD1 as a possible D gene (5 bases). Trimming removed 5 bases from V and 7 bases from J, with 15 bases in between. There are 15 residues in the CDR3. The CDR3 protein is CASSPGAGWNSPLHF. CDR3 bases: TGTGCCAGCAGTCCTGGTGCAGGGTGGAATTCACCCCTCCACTTT.

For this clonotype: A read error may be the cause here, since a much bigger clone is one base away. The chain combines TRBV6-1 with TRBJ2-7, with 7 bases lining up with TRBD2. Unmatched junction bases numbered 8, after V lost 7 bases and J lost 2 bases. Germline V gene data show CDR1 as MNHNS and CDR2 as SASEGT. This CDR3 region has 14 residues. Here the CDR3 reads CASTSGVRTYEQYF. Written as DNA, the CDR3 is TGTGCCAGCACCAGCGGGGTCAGGACCTACGAGCAGTACTTC.

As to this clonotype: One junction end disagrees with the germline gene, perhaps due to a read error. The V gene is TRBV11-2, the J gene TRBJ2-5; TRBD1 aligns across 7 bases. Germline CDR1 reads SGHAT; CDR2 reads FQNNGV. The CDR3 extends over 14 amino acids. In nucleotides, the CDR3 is TGTGCCAACAGCTTAGCGAAGGGGGCAGAGACCCAGTACTTC. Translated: CANSLAKGAETQYF.

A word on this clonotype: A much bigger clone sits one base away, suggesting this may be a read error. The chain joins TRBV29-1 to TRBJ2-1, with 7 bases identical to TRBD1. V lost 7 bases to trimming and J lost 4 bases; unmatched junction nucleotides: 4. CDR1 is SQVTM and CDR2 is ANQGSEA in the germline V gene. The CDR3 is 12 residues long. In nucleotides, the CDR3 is TGCAGCGCATTGACAGGGTACAATGAGCAGTTCTTC. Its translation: CSALTGYNEQFF.

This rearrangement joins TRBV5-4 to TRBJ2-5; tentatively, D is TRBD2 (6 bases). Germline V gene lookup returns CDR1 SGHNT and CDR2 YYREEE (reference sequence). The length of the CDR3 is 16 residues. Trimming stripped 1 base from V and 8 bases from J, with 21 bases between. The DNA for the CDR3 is TGTGCCAGCAGCTTGCCCCGGGGAGGTAAGTCAGATACCCAGTACTTC. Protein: CASSLPRGGKSDTQYF.

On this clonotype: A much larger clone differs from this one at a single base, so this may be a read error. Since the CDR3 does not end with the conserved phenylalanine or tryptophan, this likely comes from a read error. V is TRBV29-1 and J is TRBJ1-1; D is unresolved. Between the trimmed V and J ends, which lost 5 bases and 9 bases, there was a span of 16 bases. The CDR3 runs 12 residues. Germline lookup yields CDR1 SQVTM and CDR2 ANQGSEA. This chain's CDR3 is CSVQKGGKQAFL. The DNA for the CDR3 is TGCAGCGTTCAAAAGGGCGGGAAACAAGCTTTCTTA.

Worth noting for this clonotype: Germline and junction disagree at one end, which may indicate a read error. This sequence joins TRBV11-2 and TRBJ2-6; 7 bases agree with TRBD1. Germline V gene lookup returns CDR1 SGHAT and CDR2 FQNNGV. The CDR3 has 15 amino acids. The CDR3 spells CAGSLGGADANVLTF. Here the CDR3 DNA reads TGTGCCGGCAGCTTAGGGGGCGCAGATGCCAACGTCCTGACTTTC.

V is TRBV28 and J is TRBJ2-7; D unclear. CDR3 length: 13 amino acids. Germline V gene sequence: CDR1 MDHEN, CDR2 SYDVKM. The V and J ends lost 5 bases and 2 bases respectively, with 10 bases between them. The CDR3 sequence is CASSPEVTYEQYF. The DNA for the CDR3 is TGTGCCAGCAGTCCCGAGGTCACCTACGAGCAGTACTTC.

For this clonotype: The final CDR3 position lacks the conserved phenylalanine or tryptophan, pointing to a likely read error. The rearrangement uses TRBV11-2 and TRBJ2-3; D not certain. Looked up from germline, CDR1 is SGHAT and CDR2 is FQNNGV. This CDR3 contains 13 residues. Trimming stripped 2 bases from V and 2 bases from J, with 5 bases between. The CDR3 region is CASSLSATDTQYL. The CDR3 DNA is TGTGCCAGCAGCTTATCCGCCACAGATACGCAGTATTTA.

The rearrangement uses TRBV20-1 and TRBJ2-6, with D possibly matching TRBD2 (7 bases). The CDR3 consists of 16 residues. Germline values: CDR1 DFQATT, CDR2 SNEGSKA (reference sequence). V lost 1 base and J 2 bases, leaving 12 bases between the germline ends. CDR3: CSARVGRGTGANVLTF. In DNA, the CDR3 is TGCAGTGCTAGAGTGGGGAGGGGGACTGGGGCCAACGTCCTGACTTTC.

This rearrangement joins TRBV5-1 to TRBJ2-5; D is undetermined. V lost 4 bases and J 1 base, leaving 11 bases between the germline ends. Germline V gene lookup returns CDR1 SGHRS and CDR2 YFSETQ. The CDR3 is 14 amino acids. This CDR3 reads CASSRVGFQETQYF. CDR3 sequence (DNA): TGCGCCAGCAGCCGAGTCGGGTTCCAAGAGACCCAGTACTTC.

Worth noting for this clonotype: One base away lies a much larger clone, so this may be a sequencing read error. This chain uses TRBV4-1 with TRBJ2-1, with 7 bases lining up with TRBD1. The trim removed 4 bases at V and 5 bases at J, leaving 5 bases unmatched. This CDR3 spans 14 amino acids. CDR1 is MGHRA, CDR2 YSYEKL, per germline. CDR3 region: CASSLEGQNNEQFF. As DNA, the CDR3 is TGCGCCAGCAGCCTAGAGGGACAGAACAATGAGCAGTTCTTC.

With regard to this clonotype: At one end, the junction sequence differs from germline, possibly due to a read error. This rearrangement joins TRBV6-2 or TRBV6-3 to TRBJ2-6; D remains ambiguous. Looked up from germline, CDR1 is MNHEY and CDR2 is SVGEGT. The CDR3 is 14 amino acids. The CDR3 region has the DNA TGTGCCAGCGCCCCTTTACCTCCGACCAACGTACTGACTTTC. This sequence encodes CASAPLPPTNVLTF.

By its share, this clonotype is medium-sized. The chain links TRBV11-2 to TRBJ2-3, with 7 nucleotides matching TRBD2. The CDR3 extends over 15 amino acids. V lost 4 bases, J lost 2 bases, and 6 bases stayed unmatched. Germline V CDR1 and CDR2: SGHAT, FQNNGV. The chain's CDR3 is CASSSGTIPTDTQYF. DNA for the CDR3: TGTGCCAGCAGCTCCGGGACTATTCCCACAGATACGCAGTATTTT. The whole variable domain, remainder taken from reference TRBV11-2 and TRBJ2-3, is EAGVAQSPRYKIIEKRQSVAFWCNPISGHATLYWYQQILGQGPKLLIQFQNNGVVDDSQLPKDRFSAERLKGVDSTLKIQPAKLEDSAVYLCASSSGTIPTDTQYFGPGTRLTVL.

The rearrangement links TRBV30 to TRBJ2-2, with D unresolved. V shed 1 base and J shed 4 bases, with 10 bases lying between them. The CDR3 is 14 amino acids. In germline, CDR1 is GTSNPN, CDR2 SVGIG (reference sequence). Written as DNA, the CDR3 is TGTGCCTGGAGTGGTCTAGGTTCCACCGGGGAGCTGTTTTTT. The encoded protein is CAWSGLGSTGELFF.

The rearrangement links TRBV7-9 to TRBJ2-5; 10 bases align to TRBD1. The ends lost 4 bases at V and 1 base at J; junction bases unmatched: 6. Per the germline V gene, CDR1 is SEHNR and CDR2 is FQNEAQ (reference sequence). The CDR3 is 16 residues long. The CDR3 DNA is TGTGCCAGCAGCTGGGGGACAGGGGTGGGCCAAGAGACCCAGTACTTC. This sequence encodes CASSWGTGVGQETQYF. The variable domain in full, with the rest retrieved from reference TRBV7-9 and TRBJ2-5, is DTGVSQNPRHKITKRGQNVTFRCDPISEHNRLYWYRQTLGQGPEFLTYFQNEAQLEKSRLLSDRFSAERPKGSFSTLEIQRTEQGDSAMYLCASSWGTGVGQETQYFGPGTRLLVL.

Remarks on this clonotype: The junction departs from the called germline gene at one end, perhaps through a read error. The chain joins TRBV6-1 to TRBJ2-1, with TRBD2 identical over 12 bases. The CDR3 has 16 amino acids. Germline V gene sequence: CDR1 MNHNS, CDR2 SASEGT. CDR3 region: CTSSPGLAGMNNEQFF. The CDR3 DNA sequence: TGTACCAGTAGTCCAGGACTAGCGGGAATGAACAATGAGCAGTTCTTC.

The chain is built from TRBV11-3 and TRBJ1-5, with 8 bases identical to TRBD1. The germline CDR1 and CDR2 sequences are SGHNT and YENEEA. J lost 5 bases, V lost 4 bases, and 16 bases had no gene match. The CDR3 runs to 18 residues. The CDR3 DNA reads TGTGCCAGCAGCTCCCTACCACCCGGGACAGGTCGCGATCAGCCCCAGCATTTT. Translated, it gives CASSSLPPGTGRDQPQHF.

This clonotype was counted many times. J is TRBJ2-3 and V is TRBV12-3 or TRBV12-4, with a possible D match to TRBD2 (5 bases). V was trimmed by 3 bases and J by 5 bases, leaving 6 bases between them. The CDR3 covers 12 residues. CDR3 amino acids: CASSLEEDTQYF. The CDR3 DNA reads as TGTGCCAGCAGTTTGGAGGAAGATACGCAGTATTTT.

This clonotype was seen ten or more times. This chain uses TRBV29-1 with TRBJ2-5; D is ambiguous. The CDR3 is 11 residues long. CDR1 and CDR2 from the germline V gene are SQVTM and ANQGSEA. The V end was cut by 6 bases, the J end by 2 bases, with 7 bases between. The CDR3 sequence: CSVNQQETQYF. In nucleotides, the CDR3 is TGCAGCGTGAACCAGCAAGAGACCCAGTACTTC.

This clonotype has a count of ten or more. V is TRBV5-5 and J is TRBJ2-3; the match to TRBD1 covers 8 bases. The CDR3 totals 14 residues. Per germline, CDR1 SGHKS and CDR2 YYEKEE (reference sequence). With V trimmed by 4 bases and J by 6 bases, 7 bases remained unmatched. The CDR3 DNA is TGTGCCAGCAGCCCGCAGGGGGCCGGGGATACGCAGTATTTT. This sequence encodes CASSPQGAGDTQYF.

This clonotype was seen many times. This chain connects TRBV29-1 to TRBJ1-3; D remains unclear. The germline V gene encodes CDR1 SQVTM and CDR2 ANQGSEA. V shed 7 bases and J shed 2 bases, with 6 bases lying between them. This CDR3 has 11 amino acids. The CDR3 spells CSALTGNTIYF. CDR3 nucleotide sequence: TGCAGCGCCCTCACTGGAAACACCATATATTTT.

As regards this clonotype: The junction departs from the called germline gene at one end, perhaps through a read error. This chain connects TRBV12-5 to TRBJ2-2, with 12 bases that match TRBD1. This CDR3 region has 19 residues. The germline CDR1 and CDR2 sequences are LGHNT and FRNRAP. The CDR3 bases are TGTGCTAGTGGTTTACCACCCATTAGGGGGACAGGGGGCACCGGGAAGCTGTTTTTT. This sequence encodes CASGLPPIRGTGGTGKLFF.

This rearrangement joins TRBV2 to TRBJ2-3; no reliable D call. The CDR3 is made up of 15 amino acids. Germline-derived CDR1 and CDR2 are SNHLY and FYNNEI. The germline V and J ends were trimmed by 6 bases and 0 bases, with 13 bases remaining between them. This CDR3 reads CASRLVVSSTDTQYF. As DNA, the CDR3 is TGTGCCAGCAGATTAGTTGTCTCAAGCACAGATACGCAGTATTTT.